Listed below are T cell receptor beta chains from one sample, sequenced in a study of shared clonotypes between healthy human individuals. Assay: immunoSEQ multiplex PCR; the TCRdb copy retains only in-frame clones and omits some. This table has fewer than 600,000 clones, around 78% appearing once. Material: PBMCs. Receptors originate from a woman between 40 and 55 years old in good health. Some clones in this sample may be carry-over from other donors' samples. The CDR3 runs from the conserved cysteine through the conserved F or W. D genes are given only for firm matches. Some rows have no size entry. The others give once, few or many, or a class for an expanded clone.

D,size,J,V,DNA,CDR3
.,.,TRBJ1-4,TRBV6-1,TGTGCCAGCAGAGCAACCTTGGGGAGTGAAAAACTGTTTTTT,CASRATLGSEKLFF
.,.,TRBJ2-1,TRBV10-3,TGTGCCATCAGTGATAATGTCGGTGGGAACTACAATGAGCAGTTCTTC,CAISDNVGGNYNEQFF
.,.,TRBJ1-2,TRBV11-3,TGTGCCAGCAGATTAGCCCAGAGCAGGGTCTATGGCTACACCTTC,CASRLAQSRVYGYTF
.,.,TRBJ2-5,TRBV6-1,TGTGCCAGCAGTGAGGCAGCCGGGACTTCAGAGACCCAGTACTTC,CASSEAAGTSETQYF
.,.,TRBJ2-3,TRBV6-5,TGTGCCAGCAGTCGGAGGGGGGGTTACACAGATACGCAGTATTTT,CASSRRGGYTDTQYF
TRBD2,.,TRBJ2-3,TRBV4-2,TGTGCCAGCACCTCAACAGGAGCGGGAGGCATCCCTAGCACAGATACGCAGTATTTT,CASTSTGAGGIPSTDTQYF
.,.,TRBJ2-7,TRBV6-5,TGTGCCAGCAGGGGGGAAAACAGACGGCAGTACTTC,CASRGENRRQYF
TRBD1,many,TRBJ2-5,TRBV30,TGTGCCTGTAACAGGGGGTTTGGAGAGACCCAGTACTTC,CACNRGFGETQYF
.,.,TRBJ1-5,TRBV7-8,TGTGCCAGCAGCTTAACGGGGGCAGGTCAGCCCCAGCATTTT,CASSLTGAGQPQHF
.,.,TRBJ2-7,TRBV30,TGTGCCTGGAGCGGAATAGTGGGATCCTACGAGCAGTACTTC,CAWSGIVGSYEQYF
.,.,TRBJ1-1,TRBV6-1,TGTGCCAGCAGTGAAAGGGGCAGGGAGCCTTTCTTT,CASSERGREPFF
.,.,TRBJ1-3,TRBV28,TGTGCCAGCAGTTCCCTCAGGGTTGCTGGAAACACCATATATTTT,CASSSLRVAGNTIYF
TRBD1,.,TRBJ1-1,TRBV18,TGTGCCAGCTCACCACAGGGGGCGGTCACTGAAGCTTTCTTT,CASSPQGAVTEAFF
.,.,TRBJ1-2,TRBV6-6,TGTGCCAGCAGTGACGGGACCGCGATGGATGGCTACACCTTC,CASSDGTAMDGYTF
.,.,TRBJ1-2,TRBV7-9,TGTGCCAGCAGCTACGGACAGTTCTATGGCTACACCTTC,CASSYGQFYGYTF
.,.,TRBJ2-7,TRBV5-1,TGCGCCAGCGGTTCAGGGGTTGCCTACGAGCAGTACTTC,CASGSGVAYEQYF
.,.,TRBJ1-5,TRBV27,TGTGCCAGCAGTTTATGGCAGGGATCGAACCGCAATCAGCCCCAGCATTTT,CASSLWQGSNRNQPQHF
.,.,TRBJ2-7,TRBV5-1,TGCGCCAGCAGCTTACCAGAGCGCCTCGAGCAGTACTTC,CASSLPERLEQYF
TRBD2,.,TRBJ2-2,TRBV4-3,TGCGCCAGCAGCCTAGGGACTAGCGGGAGCACCGGGGAGCTGTTTTTT,CASSLGTSGSTGELFF
.,few,TRBJ2-1,TRBV7-3,TGTGCCAGCTATGAAGGCTCCTACAATGAGCAGTTCTTC,CASYEGSYNEQFF
TRBD2,.,TRBJ2-3,TRBV27,TGTGCCAGCACCTACCTAGCGGGAGCGGGAGATACGCAGTATTTT,CASTYLAGAGDTQYF
.,.,TRBJ1-1,TRBV28,TGTGCCAGCAGTCCAGGTGTCGGGTGGAACACTGAAGCTTTCTTT,CASSPGVGWNTEAFF
.,.,TRBJ1-5,TRBV7-2,TGTGCCAGCAGCTTACAGGGAGGCAATCAGCCCCAGCATTTT,CASSLQGGNQPQHF
.,few,TRBJ1-3,TRBV7-6,TGTGCCAGCAGCTTAGAGGTGCAGCCTACTGGAAACACCATATATTTT,CASSLEVQPTGNTIYF
TRBD1,.,TRBJ2-7,TRBV7-7,TGTGCTAGCAGCTTCCGACAGGGCCGATCCTACGAGCAGTACTTC,CASSFRQGRSYEQYF
TRBD2,.,TRBJ2-1,TRBV6-4,TGTGCCAGCAGTGACCGAAGGACTAGTGAGCAGTTCTTC,CASSDRRTSEQFF
.,.,TRBJ1-2,TRBV5-6,TGTGCCAGCAGCCGCCCGGGGGACGCTCAATCTAGCGGCTACACCTTC,CASSRPGDAQSSGYTF
TRBD1,.,TRBJ1-2,TRBV7-8,TGTGCCAGCAGCGCTTCCGGGACAGGGTCCTATGGCTACACCTTC,CASSASGTGSYGYTF
TRBD1,.,TRBJ1-5,TRBV30,TGTGCCTGGAGTGGGGGCGGACAGGGGGCGTTTCAGCCCCAGCATTTT,CAWSGGGQGAFQPQHF
.,.,TRBJ2-7,TRBV7-8,TGTGCCAGCAGCTTAGTGGGGGGGCCCACCTACGAGCAGTACTTC,CASSLVGGPTYEQYF
TRBD2,.,TRBJ2-2,TRBV2,TGTGCCAGCAGTGCAAGCGGGAGGGTCGGCGGGGAGCTGTTTTTT,CASSASGRVGGELFF
TRBD2,.,TRBJ2-1,TRBV28,TGTGCCAGCAGTTTGCTGGCTAGCGGTTACAATGAGCAGTTCTTC,CASSLLASGYNEQFF
.,.,TRBJ1-2,TRBV2,TGTGCCAGCGGAAGGGACTTCAACTATGGCTACACCTTC,CASGRDFNYGYTF
TRBD1,.,TRBJ1-2,TRBV29-1,TGCAGCGCCCAAACAGGGGGAGTCTATGGCTACACCTTC,CSAQTGGVYGYTF
TRBD2,.,TRBJ2-7,TRBV7-2,TGTGCCAGCAGCCCCCGGGAGGGACCCTACGAGCAGTACTTC,CASSPREGPYEQYF
.,.,TRBJ1-2,TRBV28,TGTGCCAGCCTAGGAGCCCTTCACTACACCTTC,CASLGALHYTF
TRBD2,.,TRBJ2-7,TRBV28,TGTGCCAGCAGCACCCCGGGGAGGGGACCCTCCTACGAGCAGTACTTC,CASSTPGRGPSYEQYF
.,.,TRBJ2-3,TRBV18,TGTGCCAGCTCACCGTTAGTACGAAACGAGGGGGCAGGAGGGGCAGATACGCAGTATTTT,CASSPLVRNEGAGGADTQYF
TRBD2,.,TRBJ2-1,TRBV6-5,TGTGCCAGTGGACTAGCGGACAATGAGCAGTTCTTC,CASGLADNEQFF
TRBD1,.,TRBJ2-2,TRBV5-4,TGTGCCAGCAGCCTACCAGGGGGCGGGGAGCTGTTTTTT,CASSLPGGGELFF
.,.,TRBJ2-1,TRBV6-5,TGTGCCAGCAGTTCGACACCGAGCTCCTACAATGAGCAGTTCTTC,CASSSTPSSYNEQFF
.,.,TRBJ2-7,TRBV6-1,TGTGCCAGCAGTGAAGCTGGGGGGGCCTCCTACGAGCAGTACTTC,CASSEAGGASYEQYF
TRBD1,.,TRBJ1-4,TRBV28,TGTGCCAGCAGTGCCGGGACAGTTAATGAAAAACTGTTTTTT,CASSAGTVNEKLFF
.,few,TRBJ2-6,TRBV18,TGTGCCAGCTCACCAGGCTCTGGGGCCAACGTCCTGACTTTC,CASSPGSGANVLTF
.,.,TRBJ2-3,TRBV28,TGTGCCAGCAGCTTCCTAGTCCAGTTCACAGATACGCAGTATTTT,CASSFLVQFTDTQYF
.,.,TRBJ2-7,TRBV28,TGTGCCAGCAGTTCGATAGCGGAGCGCTCCTACGAGCAGTACTTC,CASSSIAERSYEQYF
TRBD2,.,TRBJ2-2,TRBV14,TGTGCCAGCAGCCCCCTCCCTAGCGGGGGGAACACCGGGGAGCTGTTTTTT,CASSPLPSGGNTGELFF
.,.,TRBJ2-3,TRBV6-1,TGTGCCAGCAGTCCGACAGCTAGCACAGATACGCAGTATTTT,CASSPTASTDTQYF
TRBD1,few,TRBJ2-1,TRBV19,TGTGCCAGCCATACGACAGGGCTCTACAATGAGCAGTTCTTC,CASHTTGLYNEQFF
.,.,TRBJ2-5,TRBV29-1,TGCAGCGTTGAAGGGGGGTTCGTCGGTGGTGTTGTCCAAGAGACCCAGTACTTC,CSVEGGFVGGVVQETQYF
.,.,TRBJ2-1,TRBV19,TGTGCCAGTAGTATCTTTCTACCTCAAGACACCAATGAGCAGTTCTTC,CASSIFLPQDTNEQFF
TRBD2,.,TRBJ2-7,TRBV7-2,TGTGCCAGCAGCTTACTCGGACTAGCGGTTTCCTACGAGCAGTACTTC,CASSLLGLAVSYEQYF
TRBD2,.,TRBJ2-3,TRBV9,TGTGCCAGCAGCCCTAGCGGGAGTTCAGATACGCAGTATTTT,CASSPSGSSDTQYF